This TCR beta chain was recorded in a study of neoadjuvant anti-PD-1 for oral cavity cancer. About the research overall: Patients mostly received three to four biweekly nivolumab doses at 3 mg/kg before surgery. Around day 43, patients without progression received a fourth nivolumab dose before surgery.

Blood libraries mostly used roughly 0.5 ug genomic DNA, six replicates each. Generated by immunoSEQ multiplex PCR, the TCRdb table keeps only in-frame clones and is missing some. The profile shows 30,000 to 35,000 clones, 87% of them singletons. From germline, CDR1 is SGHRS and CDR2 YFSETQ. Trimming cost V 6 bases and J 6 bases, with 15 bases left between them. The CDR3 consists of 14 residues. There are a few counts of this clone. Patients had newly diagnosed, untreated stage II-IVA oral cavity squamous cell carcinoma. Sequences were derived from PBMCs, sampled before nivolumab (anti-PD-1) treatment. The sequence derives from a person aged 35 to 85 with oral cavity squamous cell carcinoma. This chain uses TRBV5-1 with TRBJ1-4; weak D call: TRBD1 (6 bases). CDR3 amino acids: CASKSGGADEKLFF. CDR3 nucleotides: TGCGCCAGCAAGAGCGGGGGCGCTGATGAAAAACTGTTTTTT.